Sequencing of this T cell receptor beta chain was carried out in a study of T cells in Graves' hyperthyroidism and ophthalmopathy. The overall study: Peripheral blood was collected at initial diagnosis, before any treatment.

Template material for amplifying TCR beta CDR3 regions consisted of RNA transcripts. HTBI primers were employed in a first-round RT-PCR of the TCR CDR3. TCRdb recomputed calls from the multiplex PCR reads with MiXCR, one row per CDR3 protein. The sample carries about 840,000 distinct CDR3 sequences, roughly 37% recorded once. The receptor's source is a man aged 18-30 years with Graves' hyperthyroidism. Sequenced: blood.

CDR3 loop: CASSFNDHEQYF. CDR3 bases: TGTGCCAGCAGCTTTAATGACCACGAGCAGTACTTC. The V call is TRBV7-2, the J call TRBJ2-7; no clear D. The CDR3 length is 12 residues. In germline, CDR1 is SGHTA, CDR2 FQGNSA. The V end was cut by 3 bases, the J end by 5 bases, with 8 bases between.